This entry lists 29 T cell receptor beta chains sequenced from one sample in a study of cytomegalovirus exposure and HLA in healthy donors. PCR amplification relied on 60 Vbeta primers (plus 13 Jbeta primers). Clones were read by immunoSEQ multiplex PCR, and TCRdb kept only the in-frame ones, dropping some. The table counts 150,000 to 200,000 clones; under 6.5% lies in the top ten. The sample comprised PBMCs. Receptors originate from a young man in good health and CMV-seronegative.

The chain combines TRBV28 with TRBJ2-7, with 11 bases aligning to TRBD2. The germline V gene has CDR1 MDHEN and CDR2 SYDVKM. Trimming cost V 4 bases and J 3 bases; bases outside gene matches: 8. This CDR3 region has 16 residues. The CDR3 sequence: CASSSIAGGPVYEQYF. The CDR3, as DNA: TGTGCCAGCAGTTCCATAGCGGGAGGGCCAGTCTACGAGCAGTACTTC.

This chain uses TRBV7-9 with TRBJ1-5, with 7 nucleotides matching TRBD1. This CDR3 has 14 amino acids. The V gene end was trimmed by 4 bases and the J gene end by 2 bases; junction bases not matched to a gene: 2. The germline CDR1 and CDR2 sequences are SEHNR and FQNEAQ (reference sequence). The CDR3 is CASSYQGGNQPQHF. CDR3 bases: TGTGCCAGCAGCTATCAGGGGGGCAATCAGCCCCAGCATTTT.

The rearrangement uses TRBV7-9 and TRBJ1-4; TRBD1 aligns across 9 bases. The germline gives CDR1 SEHNR, CDR2 FQNEAQ (reference sequence). Germline trimming cut 11 bases from V and 7 bases from J; bases unmatched to any gene: 5. This CDR3 is built from 12 residues. CDR3 sequence reads: CAWDREGEKLFF. CDR3 bases: TGTGCCTGGGACAGGGAGGGTGAAAAACTGTTTTTT. The full variable domain, completed using reference TRBV7-9 and TRBJ1-4, is DTGVSQNPRHKITKRGQNVTFRCDPISEHNRLYWYRQTLGQGPEFLTYFQNEAQLEKSRLLSDRFSAERPKGSFSTLEIQRTEQGDSAMYLCAWDREGEKLFFGSGTQLSVL.

Here the CDR3 reads CAWSPLSAKNIQYF. The DNA for the CDR3 is TGTGCCTGGAGTCCACTTTCAGCCAAAAACATTCAGTACTTC. The V and J genes are TRBV30 and TRBJ2-4; no firm D call. Trimming took 2 bases from V and 0 from J, leaving 8 bases between them. The CDR3 extends over 14 amino acids. Per the germline V gene, CDR1 is GTSNPN and CDR2 is SVGIG (reference sequence). The entire variable domain, with the rest obtained from reference TRBV30 and TRBJ2-4, is as follows: SQTIHQWPATLVQPVGSPLSLECTVEGTSNPNLYWYRQAAGRGLQLLFYSVGIGQISSEVPQNLSASRPQDRQFILSSKKLLLSDSGFYLCAWSPLSAKNIQYFGAGTRLSVL.

The chain has TRBV6-6 and TRBJ2-1; TRBD1 is a possible D gene (6 bases). Trimming stripped 6 bases from V and 2 bases from J, with 17 bases between. CDR1 and CDR2 from the germline V gene are MNHNY and SVGAGI (reference sequence). The CDR3 totals 16 residues. The CDR3 reads CASRETDSPPYNEQFF. As DNA, the CDR3 is TGTGCCAGCAGAGAAACGGACAGTCCACCCTACAATGAGCAGTTCTTC.

CDR3 bases: TGTGCCTGGAGTCCTTGGGCCAATGAGCAGTTCTTC. It codes for CAWSPWANEQFF. V gene TRBV30 combines with J gene TRBJ2-1; D gene unclear. V gave up 2 bases and J gave up 6 bases, with 8 bases separating them. Germline V gene data show CDR1 as GTSNPN and CDR2 as SVGIG (reference sequence). This CDR3 contains 12 residues.

The chain employs TRBV7-9 and TRBJ2-1; tentative D call: TRBD1 (5 bases). Germline values: CDR1 SEHNR, CDR2 FQNEAQ (reference sequence). V shed 5 bases and J shed 6 bases, with 17 bases lying between them. The CDR3 covers 15 residues. CDR3 bases: TGTGCCAGCAGCCTCAGGACACAATGGGGCAATGAGCAGTTCTTC. Its protein product is CASSLRTQWGNEQFF.

Note on this clone: One end of the junction is discordant with germline, which a read error may explain. The chain employs TRBV5-1 and TRBJ2-2; D is possibly TRBD1 (5 bases). This CDR3 comprises 14 residues. In germline, CDR1 is SGHRS, CDR2 YFSETQ. Here the CDR3 DNA reads TGCGCCAGCAGCTTCCGGACAAACACCGAGGAGCTGTTTTTT. Residues: CASSFRTNTEELFF.

The rearrangement uses TRBV7-2 and TRBJ2-3, with D unresolved. The V and J ends lost 1 base and 5 bases respectively, with 13 bases between them. CDR1 SGHTA and CDR2 FQGNSA come from the germline V gene. The CDR3 consists of 15 residues. Here the CDR3 reads CASSLVAASLDTQYF. In nucleotides, the CDR3 is TGTGCCAGCAGCTTAGTTGCGGCGTCCTTAGATACGCAGTATTTT.

The genes are TRBV7-3 and TRBJ1-2; 7 bases map to TRBD1. The CDR3 totals 13 residues. The ends lost 5 bases at V and 6 bases at J; junction bases unmatched: 6. The germline V gene encodes CDR1 SGHTA and CDR2 FQGTGA. CDR3 sequence (DNA): TGTGCCAGCAGCGGTCGACAGGGCCATGGCTACACCTTC. It yields the protein CASSGRQGHGYTF. Variable domain in full (rest from reference TRBV7-3 and TRBJ1-2): GAGVSQTPSNKVTEKGKYVELRCDPISGHTALYWYRQSLGQGPEFLIYFQGTGAADDSGLPNDRFFAVRPEGSVSTLKIQRTERGDSAVYLCASSGRQGHGYTFGSGTRLTVV.

The chain links TRBV7-2 to TRBJ1-5; D might be TRBD1 (5 bases). Germline V lookup: CDR1 SGHTA, CDR2 FQGNSA. V dropped 4 bases and J dropped 1 base, with 14 bases sitting between them. The CDR3 has 16 residues. CDR3 coding DNA: TGTGCCAGCAGCTCGTTCGGACAAATGAGCAATCAGCCCCAGCATTTT. As protein: CASSSFGQMSNQPQHF.

The chain carries TRBV7-8 and TRBJ2-5, with 9 bases lining up with TRBD1. Gene TRBJ2-7 matches the end of the DNA better, so the J call may be wrong. Germline V gene data show CDR1 as SGHVS and CDR2 as FQNEAQ. The CDR3 has 14 residues. CDR3 in amino acids: CASSFGTGSYEQYF. CDR3 nucleotides: TGTGCCAGCAGCTTTGGGACAGGGTCCTACGAGCAGTACTTC.

This chain links TRBV10-3 with TRBJ2-5; the D gene is possibly TRBD2 (5 bases). Trimming took off 10 bases at V and 1 base at J, with 13 bases between the two ends. CDR1 and CDR2 (germline): ENHRY, SYGVKD. The CDR3 runs 13 residues. CDR3 DNA sequence: TGTGCCACCCTACCTACTAGCCAAGAGACCCAGTACTTC. This codes for CATLPTSQETQYF.

The chain uses TRBV29-1 and TRBJ2-1; D is perhaps TRBD2 (5 bases). In germline, CDR1 is SQVTM, CDR2 ANQGSEA. Deletions cut 5 bases from V and 6 bases from J, with 20 bases between. This CDR3 has 15 residues. The CDR3 DNA follows: TGCAGCGTTACTCGAACTAGTTGGAGTCCCAATGAGCAGTTCTTC. The encoded protein is CSVTRTSWSPNEQFF.

V usage is TRBV10-1 and J usage is TRBJ2-1, with 7 bases lining up with TRBD1. This CDR3 contains 13 residues. Unmatched junction bases numbered 3, after V lost 3 bases and J lost 7 bases. Germline-derived CDR1 and CDR2 are WNHNN and SYGVQD (reference sequence). This chain's CDR3 is CASSDFRGNEQFF. In DNA form, the CDR3 reads TGCGCCAGCAGTGACTTCAGGGGGAATGAGCAGTTCTTC.

The chain employs TRBV2 and TRBJ2-5, with 9 bases aligning to TRBD2. CDR1 SNHLY and CDR2 FYNNEI come from the germline V gene. V lost 4 bases and J lost 4; bases outside the gene matches: 10. This CDR3 comprises 16 residues. CDR3 DNA: TGTGCCAGCAGTGGGACGGTGGTAGCGGGAGCAGAGACCCAGTACTTC. Translation gives CASSGTVVAGAETQYF.

The chain uses TRBV9 and TRBJ2-3, with D possibly matching TRBD2 (7 bases). The CDR3 is 18 amino acids. The V end was cut by 2 bases, the J end by 3 bases, with 22 bases between. Germline values: CDR1 SGDLS, CDR2 YYNGEE. CDR3 residues: CASSVGLRGGRGTDTQYF. In nucleotides, the CDR3 is TGTGCCAGCAGCGTGGGGCTTAGGGGGGGCCGTGGTACAGATACGCAGTATTTT.

The J gene is TRBJ1-4, the V gene TRBV5-8, with a weak D call TRBD1 (6 bases). V lost 4 bases to trimming and J lost 4 bases, with 14 bases between them. The CDR3 contains 15 residues. From germline, CDR1 is SGHTS and CDR2 YDEGEE. The CDR3 spells CASSPGTISNEKLFF. CDR3 nucleotides: TGTGCCAGCAGCCCCGGGACAATTAGTAATGAAAAACTGTTTTTT.

The chain recombines TRBV29-1 with TRBJ2-7, with D possibly matching TRBD2 (5 bases). Germline CDR1 SQVTM, CDR2 ANQGSEA. V lost 4 bases and J lost 5, with 15 bases in between. This CDR3 is built from 13 residues. In nucleotides, the CDR3 is TGCAGCGTTGGCGTAGCGTTGCGGAACGAGCAGTACTTC. Translating gives CSVGVALRNEQYF.

This chain uses TRBV29-1 with TRBJ2-5; the match to TRBD2 covers 14 bases. From germline, CDR1 is SQVTM and CDR2 ANQGSEA. The CDR3 loop spans 14 amino acids. V lost 6 bases to trimming and J lost 1 base; unmatched junction nucleotides: 1. CDR3 sequence (DNA): TGCAGCGTCGGACTAGCGGGAGGCCAAGAGACCCAGTACTTC. Amino acids: CSVGLAGGQETQYF. The complete variable domain, with remaining parts taken from reference TRBV29-1 and TRBJ2-5, reads SAVISQKPSRDICQRGTSLTIQCQVDSQVTMMFWYRQQPGQSLTLIATANQGSEATYESGFVIDKFPISRPNLTFSTLTVSNMSPEDSSIYLCSVGLAGGQETQYFGPGTRLLVL.

The genes are TRBV9 and TRBJ1-3; D is unclear. V dropped 0 bases and J dropped 0 bases, with 10 bases sitting between them. The germline V gene encodes CDR1 SGDLS and CDR2 YYNGEE. The CDR3 spans 16 residues. CDR3 nucleotide sequence: TGTGCCAGCAGCGTAGAATTGGGGAGCTCTGGAAACACCATATATTTT. This codes for CASSVELGSSGNTIYF.

This chain joins TRBV7-8 and TRBJ2-7; possible D gene TRBD2, 5 bases. CDR1 and CDR2 from the germline V gene are SGHVS and FQNEAQ. Between the trimmed V and J ends, which lost 5 bases and 2 bases, there was a span of 16 bases. This CDR3 comprises 15 residues. The CDR3 spells CASSPGPGNTYEQYF. CDR3 bases: TGTGCCAGCAGCCCAGGACCCGGGAACACCTACGAGCAGTACTTC.

The chain couples TRBV4-1 to TRBJ2-1; 7 bases are shared with TRBD2. This CDR3 has 16 amino acids. Germline loops: CDR1 MGHRA, CDR2 YSYEKL. The V gene end was trimmed by 0 bases and the J gene end by 1 base; junction bases not matched to a gene: 3. The CDR3 loop is CASSQDLAVSYNEQFF. As DNA, the CDR3 is TGCGCCAGCAGCCAAGACCTAGCGGTATCCTACAATGAGCAGTTCTTC.

The CDR3 DNA sequence: TGTGCCAGTAGTACTAACCGACAGCCTGAAGGACAGCCCCAGCATTTT. Translating gives CASSTNRQPEGQPQHF. The V call is TRBV19, the J call TRBJ1-5, with a tentative D call TRBD1 (5 bases). The germline CDR1 and CDR2 sequences are LNHDA and SQIVND (reference sequence). With 4 bases removed from V and 7 bases from J, the gap between germline ends came to 20 bases. This CDR3 region has 16 residues.

The genes are TRBV28 and TRBJ2-7; TRBD2 matches 8 bases. The V and J ends lost 5 bases and 0 bases, in that order; junction bases with no gene match: 12. Germline CDR1 MDHEN, CDR2 SYDVKM. The CDR3 spans 17 residues. The CDR3 DNA reads as TGTGCCAGCAGTCTCCCCGGGGGGGCGGATTACTCCTACGAGCAGTACTTC. It codes for CASSLPGGADYSYEQYF.

V usage is TRBV4-1 and J usage is TRBJ1-4; TRBD1 is a possible D gene (5 bases). V lost 1 base to trimming and J lost 1 base, with 19 bases between them. Germline V gene data show CDR1 as MGHRA and CDR2 as YSYEKL. The CDR3 has 19 amino acids. The chain's CDR3 is CASSQVAPAGYGTNEKLFF. The CDR3 nucleotides are TGCGCCAGCAGCCAAGTGGCCCCGGCAGGGTATGGAACTAATGAAAAACTGTTTTTT.

The chain uses TRBV6-5 and TRBJ1-6, with no clear D. Germline V CDR1 and CDR2: MNHEY, SVGAGI. The CDR3 is made up of 13 amino acids. Trimming took 0 bases from V and 7 from J, leaving 4 bases between them. The CDR3 is CASSYSGNSPLHF. CDR3 nucleotide sequence: TGTGCCAGCAGTTACTCGGGCAATTCACCCCTCCACTTT.

The chain employs TRBV18 and TRBJ2-7; 10 bases are shared with TRBD2. The CDR3 covers 16 residues. V shed 2 bases, J shed 1 base, and the junction held 5 bases outside the gene matches. Germline CDR1 KGHSH, CDR2 LQKENI. The CDR3 nucleotides read TGTGCCAGCTCACCAAAGATAGCGGGAGGATCCTACGAGCAGTACTTC. Translation: CASSPKIAGGSYEQYF.

The chain couples TRBV4-2 to TRBJ2-5; 11 bases match TRBD2. J lost 9 bases, V lost 1 base, and 7 bases had no gene match. This CDR3 has 15 amino acids. Germline lookup yields CDR1 LGHNA and CDR2 YNFKEQ. The CDR3 spells CASSQVEGSGGAQYF. CDR3 nucleotides: TGTGCCAGCAGCCAAGTTGAGGGTAGCGGGGGGGCCCAGTACTTC.